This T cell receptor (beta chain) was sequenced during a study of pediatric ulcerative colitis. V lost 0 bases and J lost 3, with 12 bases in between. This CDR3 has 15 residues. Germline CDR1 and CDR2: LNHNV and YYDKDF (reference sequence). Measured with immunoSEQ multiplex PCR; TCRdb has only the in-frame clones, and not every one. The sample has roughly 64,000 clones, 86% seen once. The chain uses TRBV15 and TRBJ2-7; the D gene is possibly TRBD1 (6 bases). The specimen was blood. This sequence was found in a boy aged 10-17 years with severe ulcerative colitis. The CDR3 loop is CATSREGGAIYEQYF. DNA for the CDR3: TGTGCCACCAGCAGAGAAGGGGGAGCCATCTACGAGCAGTACTTC.